A selection of T cell receptor beta chains follows, all from one sample in a study of blood T cell repertoires in COVID-19. Here immunoSEQ multiplex PCR was the method, and the copy in TCRdb shows in-frame clones only, minus some. The repertoire holds more than 35,000 clones, with approximately 86% as singletons. Input material: peripheral blood. Receptors originate from a man in his 60s with acute or convalescent COVID-19. CDR3s leave out the opening cysteine and the closing phenylalanine or tryptophan. Fields, in order: V gene, J gene, CDR3 protein.

V: TRBV19; J: TRBJ1-1; CDR3: ASSSGMNTEAF
V: TRBV5-4; J: TRBJ1-3; CDR3: ASSLAPRGSGNTIY
V: TRBV19; J: TRBJ2-7; CDR3: ASSGQARLAGGYEQY
V: TRBV27; J: TRBJ1-6; CDR3: ASSFQGARNSPLH
V: TRBV11-2; J: TRBJ2-3; CDR3: ASSYKDRAKDTQY
V: TRBV24-1; J: TRBJ1-1; CDR3: ATKGQGDTEAF
V: TRBV7-8; J: TRBJ1-2; CDR3: ASSSTNYGYT
V: TRBV10-3; J: TRBJ2-3; CDR3: AISATAYTDTQY
V: TRBV11-3; J: TRBJ2-5; CDR3: ASSSDRGRWETQY
V: TRBV5-1; J: TRBJ1-1; CDR3: ASDRQGRAEAF
V: TRBV7-9; J: TRBJ1-2; CDR3: ASSFPGYGYT
V: TRBV6-2/TRBV6-3; J: TRBJ1-5; CDR3: ASSLTGAQPQH
V: TRBV5-4; J: TRBJ2-1; CDR3: ASSSPGTSGYNEQF
V: TRBV5-1; J: TRBJ2-2; CDR3: ASSPRTTNTGELF
V: TRBV5-6; J: TRBJ1-5; CDR3: ASSRTVDFNQPQH
V: TRBV10-3; J: TRBJ1-5; CDR3: AIKGQGDQPQH
V: TRBV5-4; J: TRBJ2-5; CDR3: ASSLASLAGGGETQY
V: TRBV24-1; J: TRBJ2-3; CDR3: ATSDAGRTSGTSPDTQY
V: TRBV5-4; J: TRBJ2-5; CDR3: ASSLAGAGETQY
V: TRBV27; J: TRBJ2-2; CDR3: ASSSGHSNTGELF
V: TRBV11-2; J: TRBJ1-4; CDR3: ASSSALNGALF
V: TRBV18; J: TRBJ2-1; CDR3: ASSPPGLASLSSYNEQF
V: TRBV5-4; J: TRBJ2-5; CDR3: ASSSSRTGGMETQY
V: TRBV6-5; J: TRBJ1-3; CDR3: ASSRQGIPGNTIY
V: TRBV19; J: TRBJ2-1; CDR3: ATRDRSYNEQF
V: TRBV27; J: TRBJ2-1; CDR3: ASSSDSTGPSYNEQF
V: TRBV18; J: TRBJ2-1; CDR3: ASSSGKSISSYNEQF
V: TRBV7-2; J: TRBJ2-5; CDR3: ASSLQRGQETQY
V: TRBV11-3; J: TRBJ2-1; CDR3: ASSAGTGFGDEQF
V: TRBV2; J: TRBJ1-5; CDR3: ASSDLRGGNQPQH
V: TRBV29-1; J: TRBJ2-7; CDR3: SVAGKGLDEQY
V: TRBV11-2; J: TRBJ1-6; CDR3: ASSLRRDSPLH
V: TRBV4-1; J: TRBJ1-1; CDR3: ASSHPGGGVLNTEAF
V: TRBV19; J: TRBJ1-5; CDR3: ASMSEGQANQPQH
V: TRBV20-1; J: TRBJ1-2; CDR3: SALPRGGYT
V: TRBV29-1; J: TRBJ2-3; CDR3: SVGRGVTDTQY
V: TRBV28; J: TRBJ1-2; CDR3: ASSPGVSYGYT
V: TRBV24-1; J: TRBJ2-3; CDR3: ATSGTGLRTDTQY
V: TRBV24-1; J: TRBJ1-5; CDR3: ATSDGVGNQPQH
V: TRBV5-5; J: TRBJ2-3; CDR3: ASSLARARDTQY
V: TRBV20-1; J: TRBJ1-1; CDR3: SAASRTEAF
V: TRBV5-1; J: TRBJ2-2; CDR3: ASTTLAGVDDGELF
V: TRBV30; J: TRBJ1-3; CDR3: AWSRLGNTIY